These 22 T cell receptor beta chains originate from one sample sequenced in a study of OX40 agonist ivuxolimab in advanced cancers. Some clones are missing from TCRdb's copy, which holds only in-frame ones; the method was immunoSEQ multiplex PCR. The top ten hold over 0.35% of the sample, which has tens of thousands of clones, approximately 91% seen once. The sample was CD4+ or CD8+ T cells sorted from blood, taken in a trial of the OX40 agonist ivuxolimab. These receptors all come from an adult with an advanced solid tumor such as melanoma, head and neck, liver or kidney cancer.

The rearrangement links TRBV2 to TRBJ1-5; D not resolved. CDR3 size: 14 residues. Germline V gene sequence: CDR1 SNHLY, CDR2 FYNNEI. V lost 0 bases, J lost 1 base, and 4 bases lay in between. CDR3 in DNA: TGTGCCAGCAGTGAAGCACACAGCAATCAGCCCCAGCATTTT. It codes for CASSEAHSNQPQHF.

This rearrangement joins TRBV7-2 to TRBJ2-3; TRBD2 agrees at 13 bases. CDR1 SGHTA and CDR2 FQGNSA come from the germline V gene. Trimming at V came to 2 bases and at J to 1 base, leaving 6 bases not matched to a gene. CDR3 length equals 18 residues. The CDR3 DNA reads as TGTGCCAGCAGCTTACCCCGGACTAGCGGGAGCGGCACAGATACGCAGTATTTT. Residues: CASSLPRTSGSGTDTQYF.

The chain combines TRBV19 with TRBJ2-5, with 9 bases matching TRBD1. Trimming removed 6 bases from V and 2 bases from J; junction bases left unmatched: 4. Germline CDR1 LNHDA, CDR2 SQIVND (reference sequence). This CDR3 comprises 14 residues. In DNA form, the CDR3 reads TGTGCCAGTAGCCGGGACAGGGCACAAGAGACCCAGTACTTC. This encodes CASSRDRAQETQYF.

This chain uses TRBV6-6 with TRBJ1-6; 7 positions match TRBD1. Germline loops: CDR1 MNHNY, CDR2 SVGAGI (reference sequence). The CDR3 has 15 amino acids. Trimming at V came to 5 bases and at J to 5 bases, leaving 6 bases not matched to a gene. Here the CDR3 reads CASSKRTGNNSPLHF. The CDR3 nucleotides are TGTGCCAGCAGTAAGCGGACAGGAAATAATTCACCCCTCCACTTT.

The genes are TRBV27 and TRBJ2-3, with 9 bases aligning to TRBD2. Germline loops: CDR1 MNHEY, CDR2 SMNVEV (reference sequence). The CDR3 consists of 13 residues. With V trimmed by 7 bases and J by 8 bases, 7 bases remained unmatched. The CDR3 DNA reads TGTGCCAGCAACCGACTAGCGGAGCTTACGCAGTATTTT. Residues: CASNRLAELTQYF.

This rearrangement joins TRBV9 to TRBJ1-1; D gene uncertain. The germline V and J ends were trimmed by 4 bases and 7 bases, with 23 bases remaining between them. The CDR3 is made up of 16 amino acids. Germline V gene data show CDR1 as SGDLS and CDR2 as YYNGEE. The CDR3 region is CASSPFFIRPPVEAFF. The CDR3 coding sequence is TGTGCCAGCAGCCCCTTTTTTATCCGGCCGCCGGTTGAAGCTTTCTTT.

This clone was counted a single time. The chain employs TRBV6-5 and TRBJ1-2; a weak D match, TRBD1 (5 bases). CDR3 length equals 14 residues. Looked up from germline, CDR1 is MNHEY and CDR2 is SVGAGI. Trimming shortened V by 0 bases and J by 5 bases, and 10 bases separated the two germline ends. The CDR3 loop is CASSYSVGLYGYTF. The CDR3 DNA follows: TGTGCCAGCAGTTACTCTGTGGGACTTTATGGCTACACCTTC.

The rearrangement links TRBV14 to TRBJ2-7; perhaps TRBD1 as D (6 bases). Trimming removed 4 bases from V and 4 bases from J, with 14 bases in between. Germline V gene sequence: CDR1 SGHDN, CDR2 FVKESK. The length of the CDR3 is 14 residues. The CDR3 DNA reads TGTGCCAGCAGCCTGAGACAGGAACGATACGAGCAGTACTTC. This sequence encodes CASSLRQERYEQYF.

This clone is deemed medium-sized (0.01 to 0.1%). This chain joins TRBV19 and TRBJ2-1, with 9 bases that match TRBD2. This CDR3 region has 16 residues. The ends lost 6 bases at V and 2 bases at J; junction bases unmatched: 8. Germline-derived CDR1 and CDR2 are LNHDA and SQIVND (reference sequence). The CDR3 here is CASRRNSGSPYNEQFF. In nucleotides, the CDR3 is TGTGCCAGTAGAAGGAATAGCGGGAGTCCCTACAATGAGCAGTTCTTC. The entire variable domain, with the rest obtained from reference TRBV19 and TRBJ2-1, is as follows: DGGITQSPKYLFRKEGQNVTLSCEQNLNHDAMYWYRQDPGQGLRLIYYSQIVNDFQKGDIAEGYSVSREKKESFPLTVTSAQKNPTAFYLCASRRNSGSPYNEQFFGPGTRLTVL.

This rearrangement joins TRBV15 to TRBJ2-1, with 8 bases lining up with TRBD2. This CDR3 contains 16 residues. Trimming at V came to 0 bases and at J to 4 bases, leaving 5 bases not matched to a gene. Germline V lookup: CDR1 LNHNV, CDR2 YYDKDF (reference sequence). The CDR3 loop reads CATSRDQREWYNEQFF. In DNA, the CDR3 is TGTGCCACCAGCAGAGATCAGCGGGAGTGGTACAATGAGCAGTTCTTC.

This chain links TRBV30 with TRBJ1-1; 7 positions agree with TRBD1. The V segment lost 3 bases and the J segment 2 bases; nucleotides outside the gene matches: 12. The CDR3 totals 16 residues. Germline V gives CDR1 GTSNPN, CDR2 SVGIG (reference sequence). The CDR3 region is CAWRAETGRFNTEAFF. The CDR3 nucleotides are TGTGCCTGGAGGGCAGAGACAGGGAGGTTCAACACTGAAGCTTTCTTT.

The V gene is TRBV2, the J gene TRBJ1-1; D uncertain. Germline V gene data show CDR1 as SNHLY and CDR2 as FYNNEI. Trimming stripped 7 bases from V and 6 bases from J, with 9 bases between. The CDR3 spans 11 residues. The CDR3: CASMVASEAFF. The CDR3 nucleotides read TGTGCCAGCATGGTCGCCTCTGAAGCTTTCTTT. Complete variable domain (other parts from reference TRBV2 and TRBJ1-1): EPEVTQTPSHQVTQMGQEVILRCVPISNHLYFYWYRQILGQKVEFLVSFYNNEISEKSEIFDDQFSVERPDGSNFTLKIRSTKLEDSAMYFCASMVASEAFFGQGTRLTVV.

The rearrangement links TRBV7-9 to TRBJ2-1, with D possibly being TRBD1 (5 bases). Trimming removed 1 base from V and 5 bases from J, with 9 bases in between. CDR1 is SEHNR and CDR2 is FQNEAQ in the germline V gene (reference sequence). The CDR3 is 14 residues long. CDR3 DNA: TGTGCCAGCAGCTTAGAAGGGGCAAACAATGAGCAGTTCTTC. It encodes CASSLEGANNEQFF. The full variable domain, in which reference TRBV7-9 and TRBJ2-1 provide the parts outside the CDR3, is DTGVSQNPRHKITKRGQNVTFRCDPISEHNRLYWYRQTLGQGPEFLTYFQNEAQLEKSRLLSDRFSAERPKGSFSTLEIQRTEQGDSAMYLCASSLEGANNEQFFGPGTRLTVL.

This clone was observed a few times. The chain uses TRBV29-1 and TRBJ1-1; D remains ambiguous. In germline, CDR1 is SQVTM, CDR2 ANQGSEA. The CDR3 runs 12 residues. V dropped 3 bases and J dropped 1 base, with 6 bases sitting between them. In DNA form, the CDR3 reads TGCAGCGTTGATTGGTCGAACACTGAAGCTTTCTTT. Encoded protein: CSVDWSNTEAFF.

The chain joins TRBV5-5 to TRBJ1-5, with D tentatively TRBD1 (5 bases). Between the trimmed V and J ends, which lost 3 bases and 2 bases, there was a span of 18 bases. The CDR3 length is 17 residues. Germline V CDR1 and CDR2: SGHKS, YYEKEE (reference sequence). CDR3 region: CASSWAYRGSGNQPQHF. The CDR3 DNA follows: TGTGCCAGCAGCTGGGCCTATCGGGGGTCGGGCAATCAGCCCCAGCATTTT.

This clone was recorded a few times. This chain links TRBV30 with TRBJ2-3; no reliable D call. Germline-derived CDR1 and CDR2 are GTSNPN and SVGIG (reference sequence). Trimming took off 3 bases at V and 5 bases at J, with 6 bases between the two ends. CDR3 length equals 11 residues. This CDR3 reads CAWSPGDTQYF. CDR3 DNA: TGTGCCTGGAGCCCCGGAGATACGCAGTATTTT.

CDR3 region: CASSEGGLNQPQHF. The CDR3, as DNA: TGTGCCAGCAGTGAAGGGGGGCTTAATCAGCCCCAGCATTTT. The rearrangement uses TRBV6-1 and TRBJ1-5, with D perhaps matching TRBD1 (6 bases). In germline, CDR1 is MNHNS, CDR2 SASEGT. The CDR3 has 14 residues. Trimming pared 1 base from V and 4 bases from J, leaving 8 bases between.

This chain uses TRBV6-5 with TRBJ2-3; the D is unclear. Germline V gene sequence: CDR1 MNHEY, CDR2 SVGAGI. V was trimmed by 8 bases and J by 3 bases, leaving 9 bases between them. The CDR3 has 12 amino acids. CDR3 nucleotide sequence: TGTGCCAGCCTGGACCGAACAGATACGCAGTATTTT. Protein: CASLDRTDTQYF.

The V call is TRBV4-3, the J call TRBJ2-1; 8 bases map to TRBD2. The CDR3 is made up of 17 amino acids. In germline, CDR1 is LGHNA, CDR2 YSLEER. Germline trimming cut 0 bases from V and 4 bases from J; bases unmatched to any gene: 8. For the CDR3, the DNA is TGCGCCAGCAGCCAAGACCAGAGCGGGAGTTCGTACAATGAGCAGTTCTTC. Translation gives CASSQDQSGSSYNEQFF.

V is TRBV19 and J is TRBJ2-7; 8 nucleotides agree with TRBD1. The CDR3 loop spans 15 amino acids. Per the germline V gene, CDR1 is LNHDA and CDR2 is SQIVND (reference sequence). V was pared by 5 bases and J by 3 bases, with 9 bases of the junction left unmatched. The CDR3 sequence: CASSGVGRGLYEQYF. The CDR3 DNA reads TGTGCCAGTAGTGGGGTTGGCAGGGGGCTCTACGAGCAGTACTTC.

This clone was found once. The chain is built from TRBV5-6 and TRBJ1-1; D ambiguous. The CDR3 length is 15 residues. Trimming removed 1 base from V and 4 bases from J, with 14 bases in between. Germline assignment: CDR1 SGHDT and CDR2 YYEEEE. The CDR3 here is CASSLWVVRVTEAFF. The DNA for the CDR3 is TGTGCCAGCAGCTTGTGGGTCGTCCGTGTCACTGAAGCTTTCTTT.

The rearrangement uses TRBV16 and TRBJ1-2; D is undetermined. The germline CDR1 and CDR2 sequences are KGHSY and FQNENV. V lost 2 bases and J lost 8, with 6 bases in between. This CDR3 contains 11 residues. The chain's CDR3 is CASSQLGGYTF. The CDR3 DNA follows: TGTGCCAGCAGCCAACTCGGCGGCTACACCTTC.